This T cell receptor (beta chain) was identified in a study of blood T cells in healthy people across ages. Every donor provided 9.5 to 10 milliliters of peripheral blood. Study observations and caveats: The study lacked donor CMV status, which possibly confounded expanded clonotype changes.

Using a J-beta primer mix together with a sample-barcoded 5' primer, a second PCR was run for roughly 6 to 11 cycles. The yield of each sample was at least 3 million CDR3-containing paired-end reads. TCRdb used MiXCR to reprocess the 5' RACE reads, holding one entry per CDR3 protein. The sample contains about 2 million distinct CDR3 sequences, roughly 50% of which appear only once. The sample holds a few counts of this clonotype. Its antigen is not known. Germline CDR1 and CDR2: LGHNA and YSLEER. V was shortened by 0 bases and J by 5 bases, with 8 bases between the two germline ends. This CDR3 is built from 13 residues.

The clonotype originates from a woman aged 40 to 55 in good health. This sequence joins TRBV4-3 and TRBJ2-7; D unclear. Sequencing was performed on blood. The CDR3 region is CASSQDEGNEQYF. The DNA for the CDR3 is TGCGCCAGCAGCCAAGATGAAGGGAACGAGCAGTACTTC.